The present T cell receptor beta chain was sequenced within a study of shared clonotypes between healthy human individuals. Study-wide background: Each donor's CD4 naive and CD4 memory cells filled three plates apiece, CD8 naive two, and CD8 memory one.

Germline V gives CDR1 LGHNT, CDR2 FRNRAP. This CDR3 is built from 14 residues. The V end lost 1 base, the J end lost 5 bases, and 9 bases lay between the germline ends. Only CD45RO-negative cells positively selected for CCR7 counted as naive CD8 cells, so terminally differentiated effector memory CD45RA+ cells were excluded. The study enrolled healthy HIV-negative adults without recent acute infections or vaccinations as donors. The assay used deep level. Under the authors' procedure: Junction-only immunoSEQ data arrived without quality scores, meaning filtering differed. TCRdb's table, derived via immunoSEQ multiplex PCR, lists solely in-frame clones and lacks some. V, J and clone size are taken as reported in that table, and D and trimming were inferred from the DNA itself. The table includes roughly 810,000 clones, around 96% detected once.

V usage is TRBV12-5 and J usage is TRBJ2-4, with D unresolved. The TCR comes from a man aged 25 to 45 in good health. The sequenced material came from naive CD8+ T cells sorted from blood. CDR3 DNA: TGTGCTAGTGGTTTGGACTTCAGCGAAAACATTCAGTACTTC. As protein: CASGLDFSENIQYF.